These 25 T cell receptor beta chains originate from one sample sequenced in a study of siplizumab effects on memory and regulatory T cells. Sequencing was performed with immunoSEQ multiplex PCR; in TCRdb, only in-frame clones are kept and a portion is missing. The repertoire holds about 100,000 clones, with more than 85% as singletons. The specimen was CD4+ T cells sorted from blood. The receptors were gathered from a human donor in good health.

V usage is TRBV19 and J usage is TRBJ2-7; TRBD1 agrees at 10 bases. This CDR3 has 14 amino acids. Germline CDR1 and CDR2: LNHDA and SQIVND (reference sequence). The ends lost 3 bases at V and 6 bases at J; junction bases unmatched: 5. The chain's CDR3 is CASSMGQGWVEQYF. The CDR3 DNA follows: TGTGCCAGTAGTATGGGACAGGGGTGGGTCGAGCAGTACTTC.

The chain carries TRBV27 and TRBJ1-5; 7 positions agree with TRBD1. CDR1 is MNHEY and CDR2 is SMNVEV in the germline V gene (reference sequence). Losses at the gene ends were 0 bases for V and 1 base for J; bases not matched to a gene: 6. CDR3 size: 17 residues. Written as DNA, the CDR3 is TGTGCCAGCAGTTTATCGGGGGCGACAGGGAGCAATCAGCCCCAGCATTTT. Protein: CASSLSGATGSNQPQHF.

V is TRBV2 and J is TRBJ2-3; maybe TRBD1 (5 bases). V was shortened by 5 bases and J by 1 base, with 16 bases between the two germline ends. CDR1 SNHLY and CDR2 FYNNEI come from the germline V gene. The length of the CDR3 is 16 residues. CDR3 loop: CASSSRGRAGTDTQYF. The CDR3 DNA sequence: TGTGCCAGCAGTAGTAGGGGCAGGGCGGGCACAGATACGCAGTATTTT. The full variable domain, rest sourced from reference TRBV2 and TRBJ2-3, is EPEVTQTPSHQVTQMGQEVILRCVPISNHLYFYWYRQILGQKVEFLVSFYNNEISEKSEIFDDQFSVERPDGSNFTLKIRSTKLEDSAMYFCASSSRGRAGTDTQYFGPGTRLTVL.

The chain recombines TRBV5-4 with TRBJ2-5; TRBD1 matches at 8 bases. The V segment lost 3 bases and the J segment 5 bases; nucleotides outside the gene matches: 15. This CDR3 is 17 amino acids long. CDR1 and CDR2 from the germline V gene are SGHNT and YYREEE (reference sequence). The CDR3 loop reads CASSWVFGQGGWETQYF. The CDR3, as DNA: TGTGCCAGCAGCTGGGTATTCGGACAGGGTGGCTGGGAGACCCAGTACTTC.

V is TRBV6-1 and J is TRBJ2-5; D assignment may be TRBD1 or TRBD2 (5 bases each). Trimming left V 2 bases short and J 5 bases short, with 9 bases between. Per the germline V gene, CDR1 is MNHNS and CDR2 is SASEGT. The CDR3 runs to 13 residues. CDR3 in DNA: TGTGCCAGCAGTGAAAGCTGGGGGGAGACCCAGTACTTC. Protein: CASSESWGETQYF.

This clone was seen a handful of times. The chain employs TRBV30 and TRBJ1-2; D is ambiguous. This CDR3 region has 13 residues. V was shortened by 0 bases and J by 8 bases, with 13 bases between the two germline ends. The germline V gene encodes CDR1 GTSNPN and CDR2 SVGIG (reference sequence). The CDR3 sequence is CAWSVQRSGGYTF. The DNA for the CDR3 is TGTGCCTGGAGTGTACAAAGGTCGGGGGGCTACACCTTC.

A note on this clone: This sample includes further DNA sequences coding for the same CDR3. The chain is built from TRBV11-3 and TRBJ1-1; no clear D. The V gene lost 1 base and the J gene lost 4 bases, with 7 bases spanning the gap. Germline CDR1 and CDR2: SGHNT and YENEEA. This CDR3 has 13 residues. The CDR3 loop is CASSLAFGTEAFF. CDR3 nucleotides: TGTGCCAGCAGCTTAGCTTTCGGCACTGAAGCTTTCTTT. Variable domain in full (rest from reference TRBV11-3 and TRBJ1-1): EAGVVQSPRYKIIEKKQPVAFWCNPISGHNTLYWYLQNLGQGPELLIRYENEEAVDDSQLPKDRFSAERLKGVDSTLKIQPAELGDSAVYLCASSLAFGTEAFFGQGTRLTVV.

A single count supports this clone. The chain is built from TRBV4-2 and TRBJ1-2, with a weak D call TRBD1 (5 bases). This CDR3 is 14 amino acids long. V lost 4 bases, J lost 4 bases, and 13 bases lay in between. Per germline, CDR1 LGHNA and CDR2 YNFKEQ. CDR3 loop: CASSRLGQSYGYTF. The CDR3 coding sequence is TGTGCCAGCAGCCGTCTTGGACAATCCTATGGCTACACCTTC.

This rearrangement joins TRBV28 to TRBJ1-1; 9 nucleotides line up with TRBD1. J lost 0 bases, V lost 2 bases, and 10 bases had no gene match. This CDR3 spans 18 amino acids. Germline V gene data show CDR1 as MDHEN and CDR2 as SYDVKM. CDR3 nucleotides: TGTGCCAGCAGTTTACCCGGGACAGGGAGACTCATGAACACTGAAGCTTTCTTT. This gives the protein CASSLPGTGRLMNTEAFF.

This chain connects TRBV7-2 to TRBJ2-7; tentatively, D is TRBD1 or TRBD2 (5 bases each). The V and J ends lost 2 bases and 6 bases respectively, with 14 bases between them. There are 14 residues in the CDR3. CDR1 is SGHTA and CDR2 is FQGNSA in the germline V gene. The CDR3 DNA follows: TGTGCCAGCAGCTTATCGGGGCCCTTAGGCGAGCAGTACTTC. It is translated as CASSLSGPLGEQYF.

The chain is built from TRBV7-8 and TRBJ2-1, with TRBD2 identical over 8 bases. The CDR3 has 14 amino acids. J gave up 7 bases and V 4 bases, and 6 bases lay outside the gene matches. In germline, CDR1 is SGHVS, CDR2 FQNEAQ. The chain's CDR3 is CASSSLTSANEQFF. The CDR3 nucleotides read TGTGCCAGCAGCTCTTTGACTAGCGCAAATGAGCAGTTCTTC.

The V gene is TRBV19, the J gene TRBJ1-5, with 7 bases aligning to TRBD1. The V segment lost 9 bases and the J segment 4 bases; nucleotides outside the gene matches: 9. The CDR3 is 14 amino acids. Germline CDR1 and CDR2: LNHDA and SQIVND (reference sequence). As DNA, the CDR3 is TGTGCCAGCGAAGACAGGGCGGTTAATCAGCCCCAGCATTTT. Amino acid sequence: CASEDRAVNQPQHF.

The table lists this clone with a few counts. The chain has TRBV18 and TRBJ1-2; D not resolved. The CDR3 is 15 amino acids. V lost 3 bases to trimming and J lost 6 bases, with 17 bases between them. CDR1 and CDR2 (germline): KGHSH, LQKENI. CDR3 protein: CASSPEVLDWHGYTF. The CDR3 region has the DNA TGTGCCAGCTCACCTGAAGTACTCGATTGGCATGGCTACACCTTC.

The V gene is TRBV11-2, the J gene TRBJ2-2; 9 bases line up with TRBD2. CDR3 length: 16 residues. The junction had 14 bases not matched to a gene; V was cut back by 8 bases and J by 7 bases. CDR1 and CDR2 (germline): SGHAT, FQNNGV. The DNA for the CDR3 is TGTGCCAGCTGCCTAGCGGGGACACTGGGGGGCGGGGAGCTGTTTTTT. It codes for CASCLAGTLGGGELFF.

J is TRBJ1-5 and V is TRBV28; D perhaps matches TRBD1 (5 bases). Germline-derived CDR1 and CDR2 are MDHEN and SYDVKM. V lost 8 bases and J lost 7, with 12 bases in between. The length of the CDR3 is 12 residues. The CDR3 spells CASDRGAQPQHF. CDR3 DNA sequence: TGTGCCAGCGATCGGGGCGCCCAGCCCCAGCATTTT.

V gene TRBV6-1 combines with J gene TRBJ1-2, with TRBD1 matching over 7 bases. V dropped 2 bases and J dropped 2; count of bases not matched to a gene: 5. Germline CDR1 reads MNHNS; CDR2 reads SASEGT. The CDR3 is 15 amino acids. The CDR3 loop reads CASSEPGQINYGYTF. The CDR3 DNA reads TGTGCCAGCAGTGAACCGGGACAGATAAACTATGGCTACACCTTC.

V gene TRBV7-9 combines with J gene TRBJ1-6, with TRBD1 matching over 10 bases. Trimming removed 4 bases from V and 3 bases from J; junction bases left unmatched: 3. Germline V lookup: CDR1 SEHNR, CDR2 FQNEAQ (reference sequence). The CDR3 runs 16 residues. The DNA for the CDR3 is TGTGCCAGCAGCTCAGACAGGGGGCACTATAATTCACCCCTCCACTTT. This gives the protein CASSSDRGHYNSPLHF.

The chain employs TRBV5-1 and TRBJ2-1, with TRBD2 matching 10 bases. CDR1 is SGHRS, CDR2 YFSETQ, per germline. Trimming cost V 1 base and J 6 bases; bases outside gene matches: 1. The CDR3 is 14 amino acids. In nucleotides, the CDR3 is TGCGCCAGCAGCTTGAGCGGGGGGGCCAATGAGCAGTTCTTC. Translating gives CASSLSGGANEQFF.

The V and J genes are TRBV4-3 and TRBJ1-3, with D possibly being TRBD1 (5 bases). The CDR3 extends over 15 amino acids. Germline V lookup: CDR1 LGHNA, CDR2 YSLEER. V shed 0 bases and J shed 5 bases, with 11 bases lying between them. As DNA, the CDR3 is TGCGCCAGCAGCCAAGATTCGGGGGGAAGAAACACCATATATTTT. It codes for CASSQDSGGRNTIYF.

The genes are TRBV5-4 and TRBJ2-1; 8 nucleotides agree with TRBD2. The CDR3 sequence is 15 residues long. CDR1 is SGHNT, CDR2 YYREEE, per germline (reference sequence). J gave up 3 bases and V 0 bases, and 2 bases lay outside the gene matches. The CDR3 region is CASSLGRGDYNEQFF. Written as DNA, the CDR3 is TGTGCCAGCAGCTTGGGGCGGGGGGACTACAATGAGCAGTTCTTC. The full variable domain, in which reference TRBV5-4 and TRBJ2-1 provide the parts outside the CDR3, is ETGVTQSPTHLIKTRGQQVTLRCSSQSGHNTVSWYQQALGQGPQFIFQYYREEENGRGNFPPRFSGLQFPNYSSELNVNALELDDSALYLCASSLGRGDYNEQFFGPGTRLTVL.

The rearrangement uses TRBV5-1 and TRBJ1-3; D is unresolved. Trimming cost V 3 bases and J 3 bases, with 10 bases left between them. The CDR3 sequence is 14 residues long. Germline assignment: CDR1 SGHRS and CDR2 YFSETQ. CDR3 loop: CASSYLPFGNTIYF. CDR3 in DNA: TGCGCCAGCAGCTACCTGCCTTTTGGAAACACCATATATTTT.

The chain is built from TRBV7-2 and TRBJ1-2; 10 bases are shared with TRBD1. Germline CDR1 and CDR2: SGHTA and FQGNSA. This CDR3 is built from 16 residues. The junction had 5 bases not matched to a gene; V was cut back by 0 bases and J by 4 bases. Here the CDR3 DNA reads TGTGCCAGCAGCTTAGCGGGGACAGGGGCGACCTATGGCTACACCTTC. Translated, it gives CASSLAGTGATYGYTF.

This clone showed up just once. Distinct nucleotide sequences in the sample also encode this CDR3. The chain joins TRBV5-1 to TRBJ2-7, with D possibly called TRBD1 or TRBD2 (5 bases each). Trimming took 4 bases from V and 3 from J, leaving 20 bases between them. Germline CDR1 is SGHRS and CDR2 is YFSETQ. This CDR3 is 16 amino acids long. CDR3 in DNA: TGCGCCAGCAGCCTGGCAGGAGGAGACAGTGGCTACGAGCAGTACTTC. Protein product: CASSLAGGDSGYEQYF.

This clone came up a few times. The CDR3 loop reads CASSKGSPSQETQYF. The CDR3 coding sequence is TGCGCCAGCAGCAAAGGGTCCCCATCCCAAGAGACCCAGTACTTC. The chain recombines TRBV5-1 with TRBJ2-5, with D uncertain. The CDR3 spans 15 residues. V was cut by 4 bases and J by 1 base, with 14 bases left in between. Germline CDR1 is SGHRS and CDR2 is YFSETQ.

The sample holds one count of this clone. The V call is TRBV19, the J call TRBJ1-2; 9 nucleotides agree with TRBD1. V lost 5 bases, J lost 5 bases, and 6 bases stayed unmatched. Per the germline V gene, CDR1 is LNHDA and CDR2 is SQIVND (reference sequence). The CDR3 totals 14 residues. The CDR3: CASSEGQGVYGYTF. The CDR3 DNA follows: TGTGCCAGTAGTGAGGGACAGGGTGTGTATGGCTACACCTTC.